A single sample gave rise to the 15 T cell receptor beta chains below, sequenced in a study of shared clonotypes between healthy human individuals. The repertoire was sequenced with immunoSEQ multiplex PCR; TCRdb's copy has only in-frame clones and lacks some. The sample includes about 1.4 million clones, approximately 97% of them seen just once. Specimen: naive CD4+ T cells sorted from blood. The subset was: CD45RA+ positively selected. The origin of the receptors is a man aged 30 to 39 in good health.

V gene TRBV14 combines with J gene TRBJ2-7; no definite D call. The germline V and J ends were trimmed by 1 base and 3 bases, with 13 bases remaining between them. Looked up from germline, CDR1 is SGHDN and CDR2 is FVKESK. The CDR3 loop spans 15 amino acids. The chain's CDR3 is CASSQGRLVFYEQYF. The CDR3 nucleotides read TGTGCCAGCAGCCAAGGGCGCTTGGTTTTCTACGAGCAGTACTTC. The variable domain in full, with the rest retrieved from reference TRBV14 and TRBJ2-7, is EAGVTQFPSHSVIEKGQTVTLRCDPISGHDNLYWYRRVMGKEIKFLLHFVKESKQDESGMPNNRFLAERTGGTYSTLKVQPAELEDSGVYFCASSQGRLVFYEQYFGPGTRLTVT.

This clone showed up just once. This chain joins TRBV6-5 and TRBJ2-7; tentatively, D is TRBD1 or TRBD2 (5 bases each). Trimming stripped 2 bases from V and 4 bases from J, with 12 bases between. Per the germline V gene, CDR1 is MNHEY and CDR2 is SVGAGI. This CDR3 is built from 14 residues. CDR3 nucleotides: TGTGCCAGCAGTTACAGGGACCGAAGGTACGAGCAGTACTTC. This gives the protein CASSYRDRRYEQYF.

The chain has TRBV5-4 and TRBJ2-7; no clear D. V was trimmed by 3 bases and J by 6 bases, leaving 10 bases between them. The CDR3 has 12 residues. The germline V gene encodes CDR1 SGHNT and CDR2 YYREEE (reference sequence). In DNA form, the CDR3 reads TGTGCCAGCAGCTCTTTGGGCGTCGAGCAGTACTTC. As protein: CASSSLGVEQYF.

The rearrangement links TRBV7-2 to TRBJ2-1; D might be TRBD2 (6 bases). The germline gives CDR1 SGHTA, CDR2 FQGNSA. The CDR3 spans 16 residues. V shed 0 bases and J shed 6 bases, with 15 bases lying between them. The CDR3, as DNA: TGTGCCAGCAGCTTAGCGAGAACGGGAGCGGGCAATGAGCAGTTCTTC. Amino acid sequence: CASSLARTGAGNEQFF.

The chain has TRBV5-1 and TRBJ1-2; 12 bases line up with TRBD1. The V segment lost 0 bases and the J segment 5 bases; nucleotides outside the gene matches: 11. The CDR3 totals 18 residues. Germline loops: CDR1 SGHRS, CDR2 YFSETQ. DNA for the CDR3: TGCGCCAGCAGCTTGGCTGGGACAGGGGGCAATTTCGTTTATGGCTACACCTTC. It encodes CASSLAGTGGNFVYGYTF.

With regard to this clone: Other DNA sequences in the sample encode the same CDR3. The rearrangement links TRBV5-1 to TRBJ2-1; TRBD1 might be the D (6 bases). This CDR3 region has 16 residues. Trimming left V 0 bases short and J 0 bases short, with 10 bases between. Germline V gives CDR1 SGHRS, CDR2 YFSETQ. The CDR3 coding sequence is TGCGCCAGCAGCTTGGCGGGCAGGGGCTCCTACAATGAGCAGTTCTTC. It codes for CASSLAGRGSYNEQFF.

The rearrangement links TRBV5-4 to TRBJ2-3; TRBD1 matches 7 bases. The V gene's germline CDR1 is SGHNT and CDR2 YYREEE (reference sequence). This CDR3 is built from 15 residues. The V segment lost 2 bases and the J segment 6 bases; nucleotides outside the gene matches: 9. The CDR3 loop reads CASSLEELTGDTQYF. The CDR3 DNA sequence: TGTGCCAGCAGCTTAGAAGAATTGACAGGGGATACGCAGTATTTT.

V is TRBV7-2 and J is TRBJ1-2; D remains ambiguous. CDR3 length: 14 amino acids. In germline, CDR1 is SGHTA, CDR2 FQGNSA. The V end lost 8 bases, the J end lost 2 bases, and 15 bases lay between the germline ends. As DNA, the CDR3 is TGTGCCAGCTCCGCGTTAGGACGGAACTATGGCTACACCTTC. Translation: CASSALGRNYGYTF.

The gene calls are TRBV5-4 and TRBJ2-3; no clear D. This CDR3 has 13 residues. Looked up from germline, CDR1 is SGHNT and CDR2 is YYREEE (reference sequence). V lost 3 bases and J 6 bases, leaving 11 bases between the germline ends. The DNA of the CDR3 is TGTGCCAGCAGCTCCCCGGCCGGCGATACGCAGTATTTT. Translating gives CASSSPAGDTQYF.

This clone was seen a single time. This chain joins TRBV19 and TRBJ1-1; D might be TRBD1 (6 bases). There are 16 residues in the CDR3. Germline V CDR1 and CDR2: LNHDA, SQIVND (reference sequence). V lost 6 bases and J 8 bases, leaving 25 bases between the germline ends. The CDR3 nucleotides are TGTGCCAGTAGAGGGGGACGGGTGTCTGATATGGGAGAAGCTTTCTTT. It encodes CASRGGRVSDMGEAFF.

The gene calls are TRBV7-2 and TRBJ2-1; TRBD1 is a possible D gene (6 bases). The V gene lost 3 bases and the J gene lost 15 bases, with 15 bases spanning the gap. CDR1 and CDR2 from the germline V gene are SGHTA and FQGNSA. CDR3 length: 12 amino acids. CDR3 protein: CASSLGAQQAFF. The CDR3, as DNA: TGTGCCAGCAGCTTGGGGGCCCAGCAAGCGTTCTTC.

V and J are TRBV9 and TRBJ2-5, with 7 bases matching TRBD2. Germline loops: CDR1 SGDLS, CDR2 YYNGEE. The length of the CDR3 is 16 residues. The V and J ends lost 0 bases and 4 bases, in that order; junction bases with no gene match: 9. In DNA form, the CDR3 reads TGTGCCAGCAGCGTAGCTACGGGGAGGGTCGGAGAGACCCAGTACTTC. The encoded protein is CASSVATGRVGETQYF.

The rearrangement joins TRBV18 to TRBJ1-3; D not resolved. CDR1 is KGHSH and CDR2 is LQKENI in the germline V gene. The CDR3 covers 18 residues. The ends were cut back, 6 bases at V and 3 bases at J, with 24 bases in the middle. CDR3: CASSPANLGPTNGNTIYF. Written as DNA, the CDR3 is TGTGCCAGCTCTCCTGCTAATTTGGGCCCGACTAATGGAAACACCATATATTTT.

The gene calls are TRBV4-3 and TRBJ2-7; the D is unclear. V was clipped by 1 base and J by 6 bases, with 13 bases between them. The CDR3 extends over 14 amino acids. Per the germline V gene, CDR1 is LGHNA and CDR2 is YSLEER. Here the CDR3 reads CASSQVRVYSEQYF. The DNA for the CDR3 is TGCGCCAGCAGCCAAGTCCGGGTGTATAGCGAGCAGTACTTC.

This clone was found once. V gene TRBV19 combines with J gene TRBJ2-7, with 9 bases fitting TRBD2. Germline-derived CDR1 and CDR2 are LNHDA and SQIVND (reference sequence). The CDR3 has 14 amino acids. V shed 3 bases, J shed 3 bases, and the junction held 3 bases outside the gene matches. The CDR3 is CASSMVSGSYEQYF. The CDR3 nucleotides are TGTGCCAGTAGTATGGTTAGCGGGAGCTACGAGCAGTACTTC. Combining the CDR3 with reference TRBV19 and TRBJ2-7 gives the whole variable domain DGGITQSPKYLFRKEGQNVTLSCEQNLNHDAMYWYRQDPGQGLRLIYYSQIVNDFQKGDIAEGYSVSREKKESFPLTVTSAQKNPTAFYLCASSMVSGSYEQYFGPGTRLTVT.